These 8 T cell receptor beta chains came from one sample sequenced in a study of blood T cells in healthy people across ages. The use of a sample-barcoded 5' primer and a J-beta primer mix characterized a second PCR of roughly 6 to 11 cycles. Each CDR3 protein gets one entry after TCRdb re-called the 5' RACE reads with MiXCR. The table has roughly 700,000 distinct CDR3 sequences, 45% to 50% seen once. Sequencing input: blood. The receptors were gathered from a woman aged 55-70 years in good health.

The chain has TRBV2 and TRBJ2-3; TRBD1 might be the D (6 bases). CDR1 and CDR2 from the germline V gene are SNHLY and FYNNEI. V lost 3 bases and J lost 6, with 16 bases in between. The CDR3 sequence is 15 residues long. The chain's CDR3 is CASSEGHGLGDTQYF. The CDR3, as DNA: TGTGCCAGCAGTGAGGGACACGGTCTGGGCGATACGCAGTATTTT.

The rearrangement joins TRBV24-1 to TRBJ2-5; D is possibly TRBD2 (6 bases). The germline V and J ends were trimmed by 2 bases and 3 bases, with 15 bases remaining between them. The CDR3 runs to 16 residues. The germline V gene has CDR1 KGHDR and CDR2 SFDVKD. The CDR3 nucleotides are TGTGCCACCAGTGATTCGAGGGAGGAGACGGAAGAGACCCAGTACTTC. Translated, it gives CATSDSREETEETQYF.

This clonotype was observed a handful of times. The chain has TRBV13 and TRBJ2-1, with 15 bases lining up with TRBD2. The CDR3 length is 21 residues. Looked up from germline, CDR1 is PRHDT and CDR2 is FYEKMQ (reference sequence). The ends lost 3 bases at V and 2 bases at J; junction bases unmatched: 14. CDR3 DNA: TGTGCCAGCAGCTTTCTATTTCCTCGGACTAGCGGGAGGGCCCCCTACAATGAGCAGTTCTTC. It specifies CASSFLFPRTSGRAPYNEQFF. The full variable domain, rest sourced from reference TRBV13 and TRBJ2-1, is AAGVIQSPRHLIKEKRETATLKCYPIPRHDTVYWYQQGPGQDPQFLISFYEKMQSDKGSIPDRFSAQQFSDYHSELNMSSLELGDSALYFCASSFLFPRTSGRAPYNEQFFGPGTRLTVL.

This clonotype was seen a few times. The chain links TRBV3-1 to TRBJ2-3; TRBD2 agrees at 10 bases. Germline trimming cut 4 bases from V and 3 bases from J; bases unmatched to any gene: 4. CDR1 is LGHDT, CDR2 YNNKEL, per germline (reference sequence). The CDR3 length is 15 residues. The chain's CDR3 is CASSPRGLATDTQYF. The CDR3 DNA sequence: TGTGCCAGCAGCCCTCGGGGACTAGCGACAGATACGCAGTATTTT.

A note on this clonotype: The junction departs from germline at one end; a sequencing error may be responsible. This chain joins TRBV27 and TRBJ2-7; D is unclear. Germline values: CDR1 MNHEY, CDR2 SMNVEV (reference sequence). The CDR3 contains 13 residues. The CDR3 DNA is TGTGCCAGCGGTTTTCAGTTCGCCTACGAGCAGTACTTC. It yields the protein CASGFQFAYEQYF.

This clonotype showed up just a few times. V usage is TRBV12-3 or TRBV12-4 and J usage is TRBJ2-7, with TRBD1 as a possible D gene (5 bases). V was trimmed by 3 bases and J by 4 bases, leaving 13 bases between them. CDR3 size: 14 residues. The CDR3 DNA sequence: TGTGCCAGCAGTTTGGCAGGGAATAGGTACGAGCAGTACTTC. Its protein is CASSLAGNRYEQYF.

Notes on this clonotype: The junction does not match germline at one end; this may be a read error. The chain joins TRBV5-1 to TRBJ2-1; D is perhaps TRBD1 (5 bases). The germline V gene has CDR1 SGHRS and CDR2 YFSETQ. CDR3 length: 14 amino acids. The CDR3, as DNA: TGCGCCGGCAGCTTGAGCACAGGCTACAATGAGCAGTTCTTC. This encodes CAGSLSTGYNEQFF.

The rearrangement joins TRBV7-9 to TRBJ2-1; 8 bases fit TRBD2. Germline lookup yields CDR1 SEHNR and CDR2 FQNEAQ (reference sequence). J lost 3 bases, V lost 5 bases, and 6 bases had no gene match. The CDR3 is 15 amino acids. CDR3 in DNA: TGTGCCAGCAGCATTACTAGCGGCTTCTACAATGAGCAGTTCTTC. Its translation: CASSITSGFYNEQFF.